The present entry profiles one T cell receptor (beta chain) with its context. This specimen belongs to a study of blood T cell repertoires in COVID-19. CDR3 length: 14 amino acids. Trimming took off 3 bases at V and 1 base at J, with 7 bases between the two ends. Germline CDR1 is SGHNT and CDR2 is YYREEE (reference sequence). This table comes from immunoSEQ multiplex PCR, and its TCRdb copy is limited to in-frame clones, with some not included. In the table there are about 250,000 clones, approximately 89% of which are singletons. The sample comprised peripheral blood. The J gene is TRBJ2-2, the V gene TRBV5-4; D gene uncertain. This TCR derives from a woman aged 25 to 39 with COVID-19, enrolled during active disease. CDR3 sequence (DNA): TGTGCCAGCAGCTCTCGACAGAACACCGGGGAGCTGTTTTTT. Its protein product is CASSSRQNTGELFF.